This record concerns one T cell receptor beta chain sequence. Its antigen is undetermined. V shed 6 bases and J shed 7 bases, with 13 bases lying between them. CDR3 length: 13 residues. Germline loops: CDR1 LNHDA, CDR2 SQIVND (reference sequence). This record comes from a study of T cell repertoires in cytomegalovirus infection. At the level of the study: A matching HLA type, together with CMV infection, was signaled by public TCR beta signatures.

TCRdb analysed the reads with MiXCR anew, one entry per CDR3 protein. The table shows 900,000 to 950,000 distinct CDR3 sequences, with roughly 30% occurring only once. The J gene is TRBJ1-5, the V gene TRBV19; D is uncertain. The source was cultured CD8+ T cells from PBMCs, collected from culture after CMV antigen stimulation. The receptor was isolated from a human donor in good health (CMV status not recorded). Some clones in this sample may be carry-over from other donors' samples. The CDR3 DNA is TGTGCCAGTAGAAACCGGGCTGAGCAGCCCCAGCATTTT. Protein sequence: CASRNRAEQPQHF.